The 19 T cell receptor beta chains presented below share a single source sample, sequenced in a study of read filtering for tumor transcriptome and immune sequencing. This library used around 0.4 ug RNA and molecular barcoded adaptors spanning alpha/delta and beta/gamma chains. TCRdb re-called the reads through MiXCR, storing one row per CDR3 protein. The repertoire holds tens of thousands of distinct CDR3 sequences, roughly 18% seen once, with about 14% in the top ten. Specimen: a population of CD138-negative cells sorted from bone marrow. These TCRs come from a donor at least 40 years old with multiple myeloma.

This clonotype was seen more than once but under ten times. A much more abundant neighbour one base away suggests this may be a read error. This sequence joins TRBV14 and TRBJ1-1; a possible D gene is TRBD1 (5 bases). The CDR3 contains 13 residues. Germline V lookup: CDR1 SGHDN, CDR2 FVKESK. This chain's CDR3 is CASSQYRLTEALF. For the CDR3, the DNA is TGTGCCAGCAGCCAGTACAGGCTCACTGAAGCTCTCTTT.

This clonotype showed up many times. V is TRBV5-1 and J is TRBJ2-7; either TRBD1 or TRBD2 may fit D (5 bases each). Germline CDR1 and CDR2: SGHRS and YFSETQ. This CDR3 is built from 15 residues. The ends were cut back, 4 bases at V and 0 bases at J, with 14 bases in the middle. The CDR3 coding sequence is TGCGCCAGCAGCCCCTCGGGGCAGGTCTCCTACGAGCAGTACTTC. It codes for CASSPSGQVSYEQYF. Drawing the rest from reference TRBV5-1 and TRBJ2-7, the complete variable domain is KAGVTQTPRYLIKTRGQQVTLSCSPISGHRSVSWYQQTPGQGLQFLFEYFSETQRNKGNFPGRFSGRQFSNSRSEMNVSTLELGDSALYLCASSPSGQVSYEQYFGPGTRLTVT.

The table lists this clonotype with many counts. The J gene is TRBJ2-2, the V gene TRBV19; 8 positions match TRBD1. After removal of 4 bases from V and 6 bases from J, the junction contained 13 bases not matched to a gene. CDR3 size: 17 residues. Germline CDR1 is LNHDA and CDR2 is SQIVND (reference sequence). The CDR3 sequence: CASSNPDRVIYAGELFF. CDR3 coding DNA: TGTGCCAGTAGTAATCCGGACAGGGTTATATACGCCGGGGAGCTGTTTTTT.

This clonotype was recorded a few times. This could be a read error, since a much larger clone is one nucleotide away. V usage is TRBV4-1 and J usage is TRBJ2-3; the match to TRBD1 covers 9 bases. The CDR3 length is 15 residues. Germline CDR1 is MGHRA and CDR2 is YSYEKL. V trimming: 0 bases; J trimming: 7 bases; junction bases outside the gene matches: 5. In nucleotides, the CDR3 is TGCGCCAGCAGCCAAGAGAGGACAGGGGTGTATACGCAGTATTTT. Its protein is CASSQERTGVYTQYF.

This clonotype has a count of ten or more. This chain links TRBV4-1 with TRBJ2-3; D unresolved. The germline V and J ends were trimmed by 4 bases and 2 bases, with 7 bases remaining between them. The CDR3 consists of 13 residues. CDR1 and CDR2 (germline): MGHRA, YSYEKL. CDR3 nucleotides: TGCGCCAGCAGCCGCCCGGACACAGATACGCAGTATTTT. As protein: CASSRPDTDTQYF.

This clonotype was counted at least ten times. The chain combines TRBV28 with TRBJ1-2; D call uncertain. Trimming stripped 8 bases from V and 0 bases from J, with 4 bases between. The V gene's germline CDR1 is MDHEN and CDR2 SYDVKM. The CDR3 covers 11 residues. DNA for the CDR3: TGTGCCAGCGGAGCTAACTATGGCTACACCTTC. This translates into CASGANYGYTF.

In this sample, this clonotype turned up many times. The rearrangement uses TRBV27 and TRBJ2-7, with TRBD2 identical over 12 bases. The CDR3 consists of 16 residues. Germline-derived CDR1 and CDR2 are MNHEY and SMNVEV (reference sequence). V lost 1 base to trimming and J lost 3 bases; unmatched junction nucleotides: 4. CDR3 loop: CASSLLGLAGNYEQYF. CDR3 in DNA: TGTGCCAGCAGTTTATTAGGACTAGCGGGGAACTACGAGCAGTACTTC.

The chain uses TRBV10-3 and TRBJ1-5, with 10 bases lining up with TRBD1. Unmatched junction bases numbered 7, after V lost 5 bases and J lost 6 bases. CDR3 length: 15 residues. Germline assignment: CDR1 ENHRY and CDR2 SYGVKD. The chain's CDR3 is CAISHKDRGTQPQHF. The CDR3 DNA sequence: TGTGCCATCAGTCATAAGGACAGGGGGACTCAGCCCCAGCATTTT.

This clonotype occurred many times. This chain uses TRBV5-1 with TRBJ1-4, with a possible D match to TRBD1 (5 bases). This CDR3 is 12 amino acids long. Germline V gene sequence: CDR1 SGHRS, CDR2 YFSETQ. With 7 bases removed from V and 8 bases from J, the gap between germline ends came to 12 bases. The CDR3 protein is CASGDRGEKLFF. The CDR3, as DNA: TGCGCCAGCGGGGACCGGGGGGAAAAACTGTTTTTT.

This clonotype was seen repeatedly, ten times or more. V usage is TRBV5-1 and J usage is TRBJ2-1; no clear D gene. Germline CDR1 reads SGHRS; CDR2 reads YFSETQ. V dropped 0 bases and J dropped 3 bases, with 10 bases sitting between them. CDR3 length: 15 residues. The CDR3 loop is CASSLEQNRYNEQFF. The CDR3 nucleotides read TGCGCCAGCAGCTTGGAACAGAATCGCTACAATGAGCAGTTCTTC.

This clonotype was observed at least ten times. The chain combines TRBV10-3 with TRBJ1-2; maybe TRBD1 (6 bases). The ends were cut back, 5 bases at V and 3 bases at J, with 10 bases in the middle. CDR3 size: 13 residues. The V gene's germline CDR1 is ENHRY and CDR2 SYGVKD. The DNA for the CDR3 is TGTGCCATCAGTTCGACAGGAGACTATGGCTACACCTTC. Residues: CAISSTGDYGYTF.

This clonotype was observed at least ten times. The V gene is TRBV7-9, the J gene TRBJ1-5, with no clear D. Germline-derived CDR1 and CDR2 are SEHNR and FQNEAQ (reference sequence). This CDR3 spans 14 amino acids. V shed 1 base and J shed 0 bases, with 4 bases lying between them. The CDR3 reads CASSLVGSNQPQHF. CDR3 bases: TGTGCCAGCAGCTTAGTGGGTAGCAATCAGCCCCAGCATTTT.

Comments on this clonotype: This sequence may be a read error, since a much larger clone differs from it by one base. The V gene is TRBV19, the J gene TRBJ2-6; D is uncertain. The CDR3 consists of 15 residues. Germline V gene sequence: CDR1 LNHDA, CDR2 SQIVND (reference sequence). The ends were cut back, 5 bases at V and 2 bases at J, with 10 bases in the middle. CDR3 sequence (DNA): TGTGCCAGTAGTCTGAGACGGGCTGGGGCCAACGTCCTGACTTTC. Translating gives CASSLRRAGANVLTF.

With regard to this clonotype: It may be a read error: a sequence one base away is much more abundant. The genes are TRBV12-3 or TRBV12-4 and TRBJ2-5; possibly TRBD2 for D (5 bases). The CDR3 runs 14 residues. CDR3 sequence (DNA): TGTGCCAGCTTTGAAAGTGGTGGAGGAGAGACCCAGCACTTC. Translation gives CASFESGGGETQHF.

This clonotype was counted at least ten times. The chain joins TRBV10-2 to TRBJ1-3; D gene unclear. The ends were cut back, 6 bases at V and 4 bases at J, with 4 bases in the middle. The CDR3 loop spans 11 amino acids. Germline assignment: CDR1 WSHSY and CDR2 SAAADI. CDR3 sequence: CASRDGNTIYF. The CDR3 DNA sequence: TGCGCCAGCAGGGACGGAAACACCATATATTTT.

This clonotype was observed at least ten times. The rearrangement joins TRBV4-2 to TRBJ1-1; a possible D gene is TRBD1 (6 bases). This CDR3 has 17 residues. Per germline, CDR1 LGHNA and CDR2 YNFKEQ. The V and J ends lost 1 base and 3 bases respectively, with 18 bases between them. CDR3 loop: CASSQGEGRGPDTEAFF. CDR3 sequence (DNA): TGTGCCAGCAGCCAAGGGGAGGGCCGGGGGCCGGACACTGAAGCTTTCTTT.

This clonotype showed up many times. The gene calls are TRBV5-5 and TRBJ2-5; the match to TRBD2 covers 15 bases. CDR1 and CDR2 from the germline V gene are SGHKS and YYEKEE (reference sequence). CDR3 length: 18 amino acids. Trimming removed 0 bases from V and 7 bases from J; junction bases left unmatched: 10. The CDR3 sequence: CASSLVIGLAGGVGTQYF. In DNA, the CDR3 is TGTGCCAGCAGCTTGGTTATTGGACTAGCGGGGGGGGTTGGGACCCAGTACTTC.

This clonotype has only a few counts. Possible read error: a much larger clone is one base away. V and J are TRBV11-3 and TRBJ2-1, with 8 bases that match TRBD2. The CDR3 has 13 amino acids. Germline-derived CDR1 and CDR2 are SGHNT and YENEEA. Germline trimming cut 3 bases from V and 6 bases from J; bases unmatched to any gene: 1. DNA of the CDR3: TGTGCCAGCAGCTTCACTAGCGGCAATGAGCAGTTCTTC. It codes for CASSFTSGNEQFF.

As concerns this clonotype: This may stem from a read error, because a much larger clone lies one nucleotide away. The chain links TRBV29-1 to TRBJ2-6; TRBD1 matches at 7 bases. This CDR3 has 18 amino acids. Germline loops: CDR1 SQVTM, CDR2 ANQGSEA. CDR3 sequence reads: CSVQDPRTGHSGANVLTF. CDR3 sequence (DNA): TGCAGCGTTCAAGATCCGAGGACAGGACACTCTGGGGCCAACGTCCTGACTTTC.